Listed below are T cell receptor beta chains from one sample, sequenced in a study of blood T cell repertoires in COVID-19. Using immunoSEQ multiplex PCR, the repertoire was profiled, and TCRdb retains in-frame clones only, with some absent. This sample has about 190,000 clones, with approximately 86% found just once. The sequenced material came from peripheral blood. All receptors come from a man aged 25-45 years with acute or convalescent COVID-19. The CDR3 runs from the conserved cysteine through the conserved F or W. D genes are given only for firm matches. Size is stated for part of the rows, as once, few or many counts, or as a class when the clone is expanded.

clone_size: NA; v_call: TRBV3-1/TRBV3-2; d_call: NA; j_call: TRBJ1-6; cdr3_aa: CASSRGGNSSPLHF; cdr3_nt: TGTGCCAGCAGCCGAGGGGGAAACAGCTCACCCCTCCACTTT
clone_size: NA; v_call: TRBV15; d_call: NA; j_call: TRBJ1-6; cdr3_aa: CATSRDRSQGETPLHF; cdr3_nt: TGTGCCACCAGCAGAGATCGGTCACAGGGTGAGACACCCCTCCACTTT
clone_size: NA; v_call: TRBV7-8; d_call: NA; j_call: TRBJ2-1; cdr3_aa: CASSHRGGQVEQFF; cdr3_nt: TGTGCCAGCAGCCATAGGGGGGGGCAGGTTGAGCAGTTCTTC
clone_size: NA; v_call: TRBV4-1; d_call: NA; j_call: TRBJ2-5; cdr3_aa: CASSQDPGWETQYF; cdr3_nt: TGCGCCAGCAGCCAGGACCCAGGGTGGGAGACCCAGTACTTC
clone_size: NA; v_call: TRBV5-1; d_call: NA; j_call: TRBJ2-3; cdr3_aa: CASSLVGAYSTDTQYF; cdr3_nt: TGCGCCAGCAGCCTGGTGGGGGCATATAGCACAGATACGCAGTATTTT
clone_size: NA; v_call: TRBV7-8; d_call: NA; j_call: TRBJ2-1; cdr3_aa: CAVGFGYNEQFF; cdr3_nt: TGTGCCGTCGGGTTCGGATACAATGAGCAGTTCTTC
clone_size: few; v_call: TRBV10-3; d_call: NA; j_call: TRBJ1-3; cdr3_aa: CAISSGATGNTIYF; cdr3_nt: TGTGCCATCAGCTCAGGGGCCACTGGAAACACCATATATTTT
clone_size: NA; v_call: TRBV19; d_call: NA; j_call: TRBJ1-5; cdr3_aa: CASTLAWGGYSNQPQHF; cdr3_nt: TGTGCCAGTACCCTCGCATGGGGGGGGTATAGCAATCAGCCCCAGCATTTT
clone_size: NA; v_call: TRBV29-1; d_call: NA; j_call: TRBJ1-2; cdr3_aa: CSVEGGGYGYTF; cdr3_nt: TGCAGCGTTGAAGGAGGGGGCTATGGCTACACCTTC
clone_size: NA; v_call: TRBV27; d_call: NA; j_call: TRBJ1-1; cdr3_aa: CASFAGGLEAFF; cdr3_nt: TGTGCCAGCTTCGCGGGGGGTCTTGAAGCTTTCTTT
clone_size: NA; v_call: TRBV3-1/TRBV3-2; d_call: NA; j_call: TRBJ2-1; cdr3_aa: CASSQEASSYNEQFF; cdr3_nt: TGTGCCAGCAGCCAAGAGGCCAGCTCCTACAATGAGCAGTTCTTC
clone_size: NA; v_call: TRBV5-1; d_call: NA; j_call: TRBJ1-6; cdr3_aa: CASSFRGSSYNSPLHF; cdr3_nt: TGCGCCAGCAGCTTCCGAGGGAGCTCCTATAATTCACCCCTCCACTTT
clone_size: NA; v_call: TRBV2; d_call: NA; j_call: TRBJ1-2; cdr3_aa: CASQRSRVLVSYGYTF; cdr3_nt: TGTGCCAGCCAAAGGAGCAGGGTCCTAGTCAGCTATGGCTACACCTTC
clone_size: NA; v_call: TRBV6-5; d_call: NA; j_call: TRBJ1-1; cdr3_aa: CASIGTSEAFF; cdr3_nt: TGTGCCAGCATCGGGACATCTGAAGCTTTCTTT
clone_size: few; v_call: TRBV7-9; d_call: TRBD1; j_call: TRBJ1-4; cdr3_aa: CASSATRTGPNEKLFF; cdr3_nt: TGTGCCAGCAGCGCCACACGGACAGGGCCTAATGAAAAACTGTTTTTT
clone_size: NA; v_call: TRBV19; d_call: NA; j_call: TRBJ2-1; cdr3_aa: CASSMWGHYNEQFF; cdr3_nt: TGTGCCAGTAGTATGTGGGGACACTACAATGAGCAGTTCTTC
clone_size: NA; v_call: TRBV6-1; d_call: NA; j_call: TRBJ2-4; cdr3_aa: CASSERTANIQYF; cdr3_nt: TGTGCCAGCAGTGAACGGACAGCAAACATTCAGTACTTC